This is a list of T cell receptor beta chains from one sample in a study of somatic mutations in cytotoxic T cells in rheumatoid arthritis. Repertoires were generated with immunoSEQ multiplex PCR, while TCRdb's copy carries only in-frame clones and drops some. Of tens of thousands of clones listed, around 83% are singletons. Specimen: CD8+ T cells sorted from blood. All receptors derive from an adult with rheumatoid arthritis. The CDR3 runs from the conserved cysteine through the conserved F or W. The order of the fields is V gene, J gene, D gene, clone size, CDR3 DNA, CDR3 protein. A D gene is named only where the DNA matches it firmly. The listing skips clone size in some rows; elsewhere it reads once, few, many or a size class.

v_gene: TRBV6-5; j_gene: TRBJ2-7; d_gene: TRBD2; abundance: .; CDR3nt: TGTGCCAGCAGCCTCCACTGGCGGGAGCCGGGTCTGTACTTC; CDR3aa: CASSLHWREPGLYF
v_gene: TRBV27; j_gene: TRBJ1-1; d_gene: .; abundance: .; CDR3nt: TGTGCCAGCAGTCCGATTTCACAGGGCACTGAAGCTTTCTTT; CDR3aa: CASSPISQGTEAFF
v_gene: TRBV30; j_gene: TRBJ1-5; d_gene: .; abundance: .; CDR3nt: TGTGCCTGGAGCCAGAGCAATCAGCCCCAGCATTTT; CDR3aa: CAWSQSNQPQHF
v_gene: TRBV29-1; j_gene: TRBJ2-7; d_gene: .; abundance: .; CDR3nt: TGCAGCGTTGAAAGCGGCTACGAGCAGTACTTC; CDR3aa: CSVESGYEQYF
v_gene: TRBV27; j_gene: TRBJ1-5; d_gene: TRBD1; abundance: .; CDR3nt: TGTGCCAGCAGTTTTACTGGGACAGCAATCAATCAGCCCCAGCATTTT; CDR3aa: CASSFTGTAINQPQHF
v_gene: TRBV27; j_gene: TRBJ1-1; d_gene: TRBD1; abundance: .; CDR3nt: TGTGCCATCGCACCGGGACAGATGAACACTGAAGCTTTCTTT; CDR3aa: CAIAPGQMNTEAFF
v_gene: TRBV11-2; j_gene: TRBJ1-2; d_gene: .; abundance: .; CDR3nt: TGTGCCAGCAGCTTAATAGCCGGGCGTAACTATGGCTACACCTTC; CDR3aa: CASSLIAGRNYGYTF
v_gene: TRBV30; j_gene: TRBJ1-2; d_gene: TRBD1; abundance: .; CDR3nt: TGTGCCTGGAGCCGGACCGGGACAGGGGGCTACACCTTC; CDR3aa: CAWSRTGTGGYTF
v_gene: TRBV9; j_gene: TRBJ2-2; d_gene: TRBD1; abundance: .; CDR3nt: TGTGCCAGCAGCCTTTCGACGGACAGGGGGGATACCGGGGAGCTGTTTTTT; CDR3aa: CASSLSTDRGDTGELFF
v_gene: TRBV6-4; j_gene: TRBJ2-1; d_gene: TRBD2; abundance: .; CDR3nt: TGTGCCAGCAGTGTGGCTAGCGGGAGGGCGGATGAGCAGTTCTTC; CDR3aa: CASSVASGRADEQFF
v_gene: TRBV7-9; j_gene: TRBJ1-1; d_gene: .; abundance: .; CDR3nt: TGTGCCAGCAGCTTAGTAGCGGGGGGGGCCCTGGGAGCTTTCTTT; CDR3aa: CASSLVAGGALGAFF
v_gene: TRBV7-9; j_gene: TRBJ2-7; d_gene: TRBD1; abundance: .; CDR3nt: TGTGCCAGCAGCGGAGACGTACTGGGACAGGGGCGCTACGAGCAGTACTTC; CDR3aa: CASSGDVLGQGRYEQYF
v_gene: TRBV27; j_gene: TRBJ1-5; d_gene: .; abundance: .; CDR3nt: TGTGCCAGCAGTTTATCGGCAGGCCGCAATCAGCCCCAGCATTTT; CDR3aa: CASSLSAGRNQPQHF
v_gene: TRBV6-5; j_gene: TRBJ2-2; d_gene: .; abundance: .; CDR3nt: TGTGCCAGCACAACAGGGATCGGGGAGCTGTTTTTT; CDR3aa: CASTTGIGELFF
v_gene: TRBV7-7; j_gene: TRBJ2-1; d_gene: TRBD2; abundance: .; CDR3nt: TGTGCTAGCAGCCCACCCGGGGCTAGCGGGAGGCCTGAGCAGTTCTTC; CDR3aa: CASSPPGASGRPEQFF
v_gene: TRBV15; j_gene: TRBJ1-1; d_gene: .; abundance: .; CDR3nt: TGTGCCACCAGCTACCACCCGGGGGACTTCTCAAACACTGAAGCTTTCTTT; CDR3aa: CATSYHPGDFSNTEAFF
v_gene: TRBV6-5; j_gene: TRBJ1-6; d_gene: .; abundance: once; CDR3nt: TGTGCCAGCAGTGGTAGGGATTATTCACCCCTCCACTTT; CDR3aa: CASSGRDYSPLHF
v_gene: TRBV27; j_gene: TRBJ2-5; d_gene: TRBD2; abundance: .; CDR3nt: TGTGCCAGCGGTCCCGGGGGGGCGCTGAGTCAGTACTTC; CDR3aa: CASGPGGALSQYF
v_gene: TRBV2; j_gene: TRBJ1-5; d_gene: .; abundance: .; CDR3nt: TGTGCCAGCAGTGAAGAAGTGGGAGGAAGCAATCAGCCCCAGCATTTT; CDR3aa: CASSEEVGGSNQPQHF
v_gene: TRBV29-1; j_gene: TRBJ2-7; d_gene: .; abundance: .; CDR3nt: TGCAGCGTTGAGGGGACGCGTACCTATGAGCAGTACTTC; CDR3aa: CSVEGTRTYEQYF
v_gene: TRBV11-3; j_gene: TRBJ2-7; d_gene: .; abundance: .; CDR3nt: TGTGCCAGCAGCTTAGGTATAGGCCGCTACGAGCAGTACTTC; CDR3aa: CASSLGIGRYEQYF
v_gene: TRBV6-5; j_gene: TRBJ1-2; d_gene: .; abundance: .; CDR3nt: TGTGCCAGCAGCCCCCTGGGGGGCTCGAACTATGGCTACACCTTC; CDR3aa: CASSPLGGSNYGYTF
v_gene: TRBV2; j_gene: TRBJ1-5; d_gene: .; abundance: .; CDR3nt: TGTGCCAGCAGCCCCGGGGACAATCAGCCCCAGCATTTT; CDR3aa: CASSPGDNQPQHF
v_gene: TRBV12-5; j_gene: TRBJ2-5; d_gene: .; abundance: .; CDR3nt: TGTGCTAGTGGTTTGTCCTACGGGGCACAAGAGACCCAGTACTTC; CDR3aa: CASGLSYGAQETQYF
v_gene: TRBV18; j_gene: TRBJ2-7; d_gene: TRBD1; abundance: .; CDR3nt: TGTGCCAGCTCACCGACGGACAGGCCGTACGAGCAGTACTTC; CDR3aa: CASSPTDRPYEQYF